The present TCR beta chain was sequenced within a study of blood T cell repertoires in COVID-19. Study background: The origin of the acute and convalescent COVID-19 samples was the United States, Italy and Spain. The analysed material was cDNA or gDNA that came from T cells, B-cell-depleted T cells, or PBMCs.

Germline loops: CDR1 MGHRA, CDR2 YSYEKL. Trimming took off 4 bases at V and 2 bases at J, with 11 bases between the two ends. The CDR3 runs 14 residues. Sequencing used immunoSEQ multiplex PCR; TCRdb keeps in-frame clones, though not all of them. Of fewer than 500,000 clones in the sample, around 86% were seen once. Of note for this clone: The identical CDR3 is also encoded by other nucleotide sequences in the sample.

This TCR was sampled from a woman aged 30 to 39 with active or convalescent COVID-19. The specimen sequenced was peripheral blood. J is TRBJ2-5 and V is TRBV4-1; a possible D gene is TRBD2 (6 bases). CDR3 residues: CASSPRDSQETQYF. The CDR3 DNA sequence: TGCGCCAGCAGCCCACGGGACTCACAAGAGACCCAGTACTTC.